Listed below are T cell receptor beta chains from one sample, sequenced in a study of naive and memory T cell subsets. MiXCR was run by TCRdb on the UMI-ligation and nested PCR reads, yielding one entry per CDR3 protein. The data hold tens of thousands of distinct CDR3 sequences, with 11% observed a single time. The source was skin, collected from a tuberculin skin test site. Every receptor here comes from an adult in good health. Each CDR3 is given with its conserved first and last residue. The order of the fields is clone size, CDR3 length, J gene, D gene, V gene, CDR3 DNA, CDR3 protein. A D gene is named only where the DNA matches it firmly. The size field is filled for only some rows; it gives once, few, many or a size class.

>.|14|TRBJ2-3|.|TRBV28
TGTGCCAGCAGTTTATATCATGGAGGAGATACGCAGTATTTT
CASSLYHGGDTQYF
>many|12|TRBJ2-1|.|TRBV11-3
TGTGCCAGCAGCTTAGGGACAGATGAGCAGTTCTTC
CASSLGTDEQFF
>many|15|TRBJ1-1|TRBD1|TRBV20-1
TGCAGTGCTACCGGACAGGGTAGAGGGAACACTGAAGCTTTCTTT
CSATGQGRGNTEAFF
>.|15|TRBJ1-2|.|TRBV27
TGTGCCAGCAGTTTACTTGGGGGGACACCCTATGGCTACACCTTC
CASSLLGGTPYGYTF
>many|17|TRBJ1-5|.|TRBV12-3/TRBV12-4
TGTGCCAGCACCCTAACTGGGGGGGGGGGTTACAATCAGCCCCAGCATTTT
CASTLTGGGGYNQPQHF
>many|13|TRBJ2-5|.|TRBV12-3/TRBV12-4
TGTGCCAGCAGGACAGGTCAACAAGAGACCCAGTACTTC
CASRTGQQETQYF
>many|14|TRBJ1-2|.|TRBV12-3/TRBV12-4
TGTGCCAGCAGTTTAAGAAGAGGGATCCATGGCTACACCTTC
CASSLRRGIHGYTF
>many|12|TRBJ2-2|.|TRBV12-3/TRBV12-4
TGTGCCAGCAGTTGGGAGTTCGGGGAGCTGTTTTTT
CASSWEFGELFF
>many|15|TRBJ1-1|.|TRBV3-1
TGTGCCAGCAGCCAATACCGAGGGAGGGGGACTGAAGCTTTCTTT
CASSQYRGRGTEAFF
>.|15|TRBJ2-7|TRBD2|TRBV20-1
TGCAGTGCTAGAGATTTCACTAGCGGGGACTACGAGCAGTACTTC
CSARDFTSGDYEQYF
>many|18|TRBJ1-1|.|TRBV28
TGTGCCAGCAGTCTCCTCCGCCATGGTGGGTCCCGGGCCGCTGAAGCTTTCTTT
CASSLLRHGGSRAAEAFF
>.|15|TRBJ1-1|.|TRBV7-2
TGTGCCAGCAGCTTAAGGGGGACCTTGGACACTGAAGCTTTCTTT
CASSLRGTLDTEAFF
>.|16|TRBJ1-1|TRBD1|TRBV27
TGTGCCAGCAGGACCGGAGCCGGACAGGGGATCGCTGAAGCTTTCTTT
CASRTGAGQGIAEAFF
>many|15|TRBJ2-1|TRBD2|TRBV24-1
TGTGCCACCAGTGATAATGCGGGAGCATACAATGAGCAGTTCTTC
CATSDNAGAYNEQFF
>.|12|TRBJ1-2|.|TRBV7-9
TGTGCCAGCAGCCCTGGACCCGATGGCTACACCTTC
CASSPGPDGYTF
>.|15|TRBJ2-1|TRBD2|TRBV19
TGTGCCAGTAGTAGTAGACTAGCGGGTTGGAATGAGCAGTTCTTC
CASSSRLAGWNEQFF
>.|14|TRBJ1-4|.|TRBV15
TGTGCCACCAGCAGAGATCGGGGTAATGAAAAACTGTTTTTT
CATSRDRGNEKLFF
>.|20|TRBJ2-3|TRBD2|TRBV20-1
TGCAGTGCTTTCGCGATTAAGACTAGCGGGGGGGCCATGCTCAGAGATACGCAGTATTTT
CSAFAIKTSGGAMLRDTQYF
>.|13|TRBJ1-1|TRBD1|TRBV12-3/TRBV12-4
TGTGCCAGCTTAACAGGGGGCCGGACTGAAGCTTTCTTT
CASLTGGRTEAFF
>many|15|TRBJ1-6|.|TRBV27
TGTGCCAGCAGTTTATTAGTGGCAGGGGCTTCACCCCTCCACTTT
CASSLLVAGASPLHF
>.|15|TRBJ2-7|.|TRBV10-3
TGTGCCATCAGTGATGAAACACAGGGCGCCTACGAGCAGTACTTC
CAISDETQGAYEQYF
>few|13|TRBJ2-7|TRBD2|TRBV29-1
TGCAGCGTTGATTCGGCGGGAGCCTACGAGCAGTACTTC
CSVDSAGAYEQYF
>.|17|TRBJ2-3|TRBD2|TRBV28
TGTGCCAGCAGTTTGCCGACTAGCGGAACTTTCACAGATACGCAGTATTTT
CASSLPTSGTFTDTQYF
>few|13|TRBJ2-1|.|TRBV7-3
TGTGCCAGCAGTTCCTCCGGACACAATGAGCAGTTCTTC
CASSSSGHNEQFF
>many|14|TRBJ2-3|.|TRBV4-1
TGCGCCAGCAGCCAACGGGGAGTCACAGATACGCAGTATTTT
CASSQRGVTDTQYF
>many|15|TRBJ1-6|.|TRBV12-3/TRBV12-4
TGTGCCAGCAGTTTATTGTCAGATGATAATTCACCCCTCCACTTT
CASSLLSDDNSPLHF
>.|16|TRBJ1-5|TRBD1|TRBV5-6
TGTGCCAGCAGCTTGGCAGGGGGGAACGGCAATCAGCCCCAGCATTTT
CASSLAGGNGNQPQHF
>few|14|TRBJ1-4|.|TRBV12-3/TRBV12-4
TGTGCCAGCAGTTTAGGGTCGGTTAATGAAAAACTGTTTTTT
CASSLGSVNEKLFF
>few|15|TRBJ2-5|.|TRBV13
TGTGCCAGCAGCTTAGAGGCAGGCCGCCAAGAGACCCAGTACTTC
CASSLEAGRQETQYF
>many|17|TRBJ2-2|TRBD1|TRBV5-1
TGCGCCAGCAGAACGCTAGGACAGGGGGCGCGCACCGGGGAGCTGTTTTTT
CASRTLGQGARTGELFF
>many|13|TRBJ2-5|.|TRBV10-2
TGCGCCATCAGTAAACCGGGAGAAGAGACCCAGTACTTC
CAISKPGEETQYF
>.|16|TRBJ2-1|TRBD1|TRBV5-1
TGCGCCAGCAGCTTGGTGTCGGGACAGGGGGGCAATGAGCAGTTCTTC
CASSLVSGQGGNEQFF
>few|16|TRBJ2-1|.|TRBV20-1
TGCAGTGCTAGAGGTCTGATATCGGGAACTACAAATGAGCAGTTCTTC
CSARGLISGTTNEQFF
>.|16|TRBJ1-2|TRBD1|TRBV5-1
TGCGCCAGCAGCCAGCGAGGGAGGACAGGGGGGTATGGCTACACCTTC
CASSQRGRTGGYGYTF
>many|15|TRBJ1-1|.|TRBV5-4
TGTGCCAGCAGCCTTGGGGGACAAATGAACACTGAAGCTTTCTTT
CASSLGGQMNTEAFF
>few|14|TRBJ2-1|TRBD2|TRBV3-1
TGTGCCAGCAGTCTAGCGGGAGAGGTCAATGAGCAGTTCTTC
CASSLAGEVNEQFF
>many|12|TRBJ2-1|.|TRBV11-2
TGTGCCAGCAGGTTTAGAACAGATCAGCAGTTCTTC
CASRFRTDQQFF
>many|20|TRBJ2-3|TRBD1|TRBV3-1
TGTGCCAGCAGCCAAGTATTTCCCCTCGGTGGCAGGGGGCTAGGTAATACGCAGTATTTT
CASSQVFPLGGRGLGNTQYF
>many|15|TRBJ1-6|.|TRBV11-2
TGTGCCAGCAGCCGCGGACAGCTAAATAATTCACCCCTCCACTTT
CASSRGQLNNSPLHF
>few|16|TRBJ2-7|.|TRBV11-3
TGTGCCAGCAGCTTAGGGGTGACTTTAGGGGCCGACGAGCAGTACTTC
CASSLGVTLGADEQYF
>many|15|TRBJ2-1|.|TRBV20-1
TGCAGTGCTAGAGTAAGGGGGGCAGCCTACAATGAGCAGTTCTTC
CSARVRGAAYNEQFF
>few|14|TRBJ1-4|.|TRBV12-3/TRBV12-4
TGTGCCAGCAGTTCGGACAGCAGTAATGAAAAACTGTTTTTT
CASSSDSSNEKLFF
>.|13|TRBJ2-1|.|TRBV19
TGTGCCAGTAGTATAGGGCACTACAATGAGCAGTTCTTC
CASSIGHYNEQFF
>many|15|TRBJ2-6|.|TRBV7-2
TGTGCCAGCAGCTTAGATATGTCTGGGGCCAACGTCCTGACTTTC
CASSLDMSGANVLTF
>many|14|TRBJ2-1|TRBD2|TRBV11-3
TGTGCCAGCAGCTTCCAGCGGGACTACAATGAGCAGTTCTTC
CASSFQRDYNEQFF
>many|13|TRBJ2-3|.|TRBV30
TGTGCCTGGAGTAGGAGACTGAGGGATACGCAGTATTTT
CAWSRRLRDTQYF
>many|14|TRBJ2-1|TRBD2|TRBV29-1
TGCAGCGTCCTCCTAGCGGGGGGTTACAATGAGCAGTTCTTC
CSVLLAGGYNEQFF
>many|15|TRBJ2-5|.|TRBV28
TGTGCCAGCAGTTTATGGTTCTTGTCCGGATCGACCCAGTACTTC
CASSLWFLSGSTQYF
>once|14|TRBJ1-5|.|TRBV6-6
TGTGCCAGCAGTAACGATTACAGGGATCAGCCCCAGCATTTT
CASSNDYRDQPQHF
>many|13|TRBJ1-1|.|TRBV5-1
TGCGCCAGCAGCTTGTTACAGGGCACTGAAGCTTTCTTT
CASSLLQGTEAFF
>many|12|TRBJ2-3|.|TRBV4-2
TGTGCCAGCAGCCAAGATGTAGATACGCAGTATTTT
CASSQDVDTQYF
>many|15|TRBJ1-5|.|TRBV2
TGTGCCAGCAGTGAGGCTCAGGGATCCCATCAGCCCCAGCATTTT
CASSEAQGSHQPQHF
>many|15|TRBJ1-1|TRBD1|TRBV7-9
TGTGCCAGCAGCCGCGGGACAGGATATAACACTGAAGCTTTCTTT
CASSRGTGYNTEAFF
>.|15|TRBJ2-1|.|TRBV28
TGTGCCAGCAGTTTCAGTCCAACCAAGTACAATGAGCAGTTCTTC
CASSFSPTKYNEQFF
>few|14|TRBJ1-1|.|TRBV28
TGTGCCAGCAGTTTACCACACCCGAACACTGAAGCTTTCTTT
CASSLPHPNTEAFF
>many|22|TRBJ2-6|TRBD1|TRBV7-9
TGTGCCAGCAGCTTGCCGTGGGGACAGGGCGGTCGCTACCACTCTGGGGCCAACGTCCTGACTTTC
CASSLPWGQGGRYHSGANVLTF